A single sample is the source of the 23 T cell receptor beta chains below, sequenced in a study of blood T cell repertoires in COVID-19. TCRdb's table, derived via immunoSEQ multiplex PCR, lists solely in-frame clones and lacks some. The sample yields about 220,000 clones, 82% seen once. The material sequenced was PBMCs or T cells enriched from blood (not recorded which). These receptors were taken from a woman aged 55-75 years who had recovered from COVID-19.

The J gene is TRBJ1-1, the V gene TRBV3-1 (or the pseudogene TRBV3-2); possible D gene TRBD1, 6 bases. The CDR3 extends over 13 amino acids. The ends were cut back, 1 base at V and 7 bases at J, with 10 bases in the middle. Germline values: CDR1 LGHDT, CDR2 YNNKEL (reference sequence). The CDR3 sequence: CASSQVGGLEAFF. CDR3 bases: TGTGCCAGCAGCCAAGTAGGGGGTCTTGAAGCTTTCTTT.

J is TRBJ1-3 and V is TRBV19; 8 bases align to TRBD1. Germline trimming cut 5 bases from V and 0 bases from J; bases unmatched to any gene: 9. From germline, CDR1 is LNHDA and CDR2 SQIVND (reference sequence). The CDR3 sequence is 17 residues long. CDR3 sequence: CASSGAGQGPSGNTIYF. CDR3 nucleotides: TGTGCCAGTAGTGGGGCTGGACAGGGACCCTCTGGAAACACCATATATTTT. Complete variable domain (other parts from reference TRBV19 and TRBJ1-3): DGGITQSPKYLFRKEGQNVTLSCEQNLNHDAMYWYRQDPGQGLRLIYYSQIVNDFQKGDIAEGYSVSREKKESFPLTVTSAQKNPTAFYLCASSGAGQGPSGNTIYFGEGSWLTVV.

The chain joins TRBV4-2 to TRBJ1-4, with TRBD1 identical over 11 bases. The CDR3 consists of 15 residues. Unmatched junction bases numbered 3, after V lost 1 base and J lost 8 bases. CDR1 LGHNA and CDR2 YNFKEQ come from the germline V gene. The CDR3 region is CASSQGTGGDEKLFF. In DNA, the CDR3 is TGTGCCAGCAGCCAAGGGACAGGGGGCGACGAAAAACTGTTTTTT.

The V and J genes are TRBV6-5 and TRBJ1-1; D unresolved. V lost 2 bases to trimming and J lost 1 base, with 8 bases between them. Germline-derived CDR1 and CDR2 are MNHEY and SVGAGI. CDR3 length: 14 residues. CDR3 coding DNA: TGTGCCAGCAGTTACGCCGAGGGGAACACTGAAGCTTTCTTT. It encodes CASSYAEGNTEAFF.

The chain combines TRBV18 with TRBJ2-2, with a possible D match to TRBD1 (6 bases). V lost 2 bases and J lost 5, with 6 bases in between. Germline-derived CDR1 and CDR2 are KGHSH and LQKENI. The CDR3 contains 13 residues. CDR3 DNA: TGTGCCAGCTCACCAGACAGGACCGGGGAGCTGTTTTTT. Translated, it gives CASSPDRTGELFF.

This rearrangement joins TRBV19 to TRBJ1-1, with D maybe TRBD1 (5 bases). Trimming stripped 0 bases from V and 2 bases from J, with 10 bases between. The CDR3 covers 15 residues. Germline V gives CDR1 LNHDA, CDR2 SQIVND (reference sequence). CDR3 loop: CASSIEKGANTEAFF. In nucleotides, the CDR3 is TGTGCCAGTAGTATAGAAAAAGGGGCCAACACTGAAGCTTTCTTT.

A few counts support this clone. The chain is built from TRBV4-1 and TRBJ1-6; the D gene is possibly TRBD1 (6 bases). The germline gives CDR1 MGHRA, CDR2 YSYEKL. The germline V and J ends were trimmed by 1 base and 9 bases, with 13 bases remaining between them. The CDR3 contains 15 residues. CDR3 nucleotide sequence: TGCGCCAGCAGCCAAGTGCACAGGGCTAGTTCACCCCTCCACTTT. Protein sequence: CASSQVHRASSPLHF.

The rearrangement links TRBV19 to TRBJ2-7, with 7 positions matching TRBD1. The V and J ends lost 1 base and 3 bases, in that order; junction bases with no gene match: 6. The CDR3 runs 15 residues. CDR1 is LNHDA and CDR2 is SQIVND in the germline V gene (reference sequence). The CDR3 DNA sequence: TGTGCCAGTAGTATAGGGGACAGCCTAGTCTACGAGCAGTACTTC. Translating it yields CASSIGDSLVYEQYF.

The chain carries TRBV7-9 and TRBJ2-3; 7 bases are shared with TRBD1. This CDR3 is built from 13 residues. The trim removed 5 bases at V and 9 bases at J, leaving 8 bases unmatched. From germline, CDR1 is SEHNR and CDR2 FQNEAQ (reference sequence). The CDR3 is CASSDDRAKTQYF. The CDR3 nucleotides are TGTGCCAGCAGCGACGACAGGGCAAAGACGCAGTATTTT.

The chain uses TRBV4-3 and TRBJ1-1; D gene ambiguous. CDR3 length: 13 residues. Germline V lookup: CDR1 LGHNA, CDR2 YSLEER. The ends were cut back, 2 bases at V and 5 bases at J, with 9 bases in the middle. Here the CDR3 reads CASSQNYGTEAFF. CDR3 nucleotide sequence: TGCGCCAGCAGCCAAAACTATGGTACTGAAGCTTTCTTT.

J is TRBJ2-3 and V is TRBV3-1 (or the pseudogene TRBV3-2), with D possibly being TRBD1 (6 bases). Trimming took 4 bases from V and 0 from J, leaving 11 bases between them. Per germline, CDR1 LGHDT and CDR2 YNNKEL (reference sequence). The CDR3 is 15 amino acids. As DNA, the CDR3 is TGTGCCAGCAGCCTACAGGGCGCTAGCACAGATACGCAGTATTTT. Amino acid sequence: CASSLQGASTDTQYF.

The rearrangement links TRBV5-4 to TRBJ2-1; D gene unclear. Germline V gives CDR1 SGHNT, CDR2 YYREEE (reference sequence). V was pared by 5 bases and J by 0 bases, with 15 bases between. This CDR3 has 16 amino acids. CDR3 DNA sequence: TGTGCCAGCAGATCACAGCCTTTGAGCTCCTACAATGAGCAGTTCTTC. Translation gives CASRSQPLSSYNEQFF.

The rearrangement joins TRBV6-2 or TRBV6-3 to TRBJ2-7; tentatively, D is TRBD2 (6 bases). The CDR3 runs to 14 residues. Germline CDR1 reads MNHEY; CDR2 reads SVGEGT. Trimming shortened V by 6 bases and J by 4 bases, and 16 bases separated the two germline ends. The CDR3 DNA reads as TGTGCCAGCAGCCCTCTCGGAGGGCCATACGAGCAGTACTTC. Residues: CASSPLGGPYEQYF.

This chain joins TRBV19 and TRBJ1-2; 10 bases match TRBD1. The trim removed 5 bases at V and 6 bases at J, leaving 6 bases unmatched. The V gene's germline CDR1 is LNHDA and CDR2 SQIVND (reference sequence). The CDR3 consists of 14 residues. The CDR3 bases are TGTGCCAGTAGTCGACAGGGGGCGGTGAATGGCTACACCTTC. Protein sequence: CASSRQGAVNGYTF.

The chain has TRBV5-1 and TRBJ1-2; no clear D. CDR3 size: 13 residues. Germline values: CDR1 SGHRS, CDR2 YFSETQ. V was trimmed by 6 bases and J by 8 bases, leaving 17 bases between them. CDR3 region: CASNDDLGKGYTF. The CDR3, as DNA: TGCGCCAGCAACGATGATCTGGGCAAAGGCTACACCTTC.

For this clone: The same CDR3 arises from other DNA sequences in this sample as well. The J gene is TRBJ2-7, the V gene TRBV3-1 (or the pseudogene TRBV3-2); weak D call: TRBD2 (5 bases). The CDR3 length is 11 residues. The germline V gene encodes CDR1 LGHDT and CDR2 YNNKEL (reference sequence). V gave up 3 bases and J gave up 6 bases, with 6 bases separating them. The CDR3 protein is CASSQAGEQYF. CDR3 nucleotide sequence: TGTGCCAGCAGCCAGGCGGGCGAGCAGTACTTC.

The chain is built from TRBV7-6 and TRBJ1-1; 9 nucleotides agree with TRBD1. The ends lost 0 bases at V and 4 bases at J; junction bases unmatched: 3. Germline CDR1 is SGHVS and CDR2 is FNYEAQ. The CDR3 consists of 15 residues. Written as DNA, the CDR3 is TGTGCCAGCAGCTTAGCCGGGACAGGGCCCACTGAAGCTTTCTTT. Protein sequence: CASSLAGTGPTEAFF.

The gene calls are TRBV5-4 and TRBJ2-3, with D perhaps TRBD2 (6 bases). The V end was cut by 4 bases, the J end by 2 bases, with 11 bases between. The CDR3 consists of 14 residues. The V gene's germline CDR1 is SGHNT and CDR2 YYREEE (reference sequence). The chain's CDR3 is CASSPLDYTDTQYF. In nucleotides, the CDR3 is TGTGCCAGCAGCCCTTTGGACTACACAGATACGCAGTATTTT.

CDR3 loop: CATRPEYNEQFF. CDR3 nucleotide sequence: TGTGCCACGAGGCCGGAATACAATGAGCAGTTCTTC. The rearrangement uses TRBV6-5 and TRBJ2-1; no definite D call. In germline, CDR1 is MNHEY, CDR2 SVGAGI. This CDR3 comprises 12 residues. V lost 10 bases, J lost 4 bases, and 11 bases lay in between.

The V gene is TRBV19, the J gene TRBJ2-1; TRBD1 matches 7 bases. The J segment lost 3 bases and the V segment lost 11 bases, leaving 7 bases of the junction unmatched. The CDR3 length is 13 residues. The germline V gene has CDR1 LNHDA and CDR2 SQIVND (reference sequence). The CDR3 protein is CAARGRSYNEQFF. The CDR3 region has the DNA TGTGCCGCAAGGGGGCGGAGCTACAATGAGCAGTTCTTC.

The chain is built from TRBV7-8 and TRBJ1-5; 8 positions agree with TRBD1. This CDR3 spans 14 amino acids. Losses at the gene ends were 5 bases for V and 3 bases for J; bases not matched to a gene: 3. CDR1 and CDR2 from the germline V gene are SGHVS and FQNEAQ. The CDR3 DNA follows: TGTGCCAGCAGCCGGACAGGGACCAATCAGCCCCAGCATTTT. Protein: CASSRTGTNQPQHF.

This chain joins TRBV7-2 and TRBJ2-1; 7 bases align to TRBD2. J lost 5 bases, V lost 2 bases, and 15 bases had no gene match. The CDR3 runs 18 residues. Looked up from germline, CDR1 is SGHTA and CDR2 is FQGNSA. The CDR3 here is CASSLWGGDPTLNNEQFF. DNA for the CDR3: TGTGCCAGCAGCTTATGGGGGGGGGACCCAACCCTTAACAATGAGCAGTTCTTC.

The chain is built from TRBV14 and TRBJ1-2; D is possibly TRBD1 (5 bases). V was clipped by 1 base and J by 1 base, with 7 bases between them. CDR1 is SGHDN, CDR2 FVKESK, per germline. The length of the CDR3 is 14 residues. The CDR3 DNA reads as TGTGCCAGCAGCCAAGGACAGAGTAACTATGGCTACACCTTC. Its translation: CASSQGQSNYGYTF. The full variable domain, with the rest looked up from reference TRBV14 and TRBJ1-2, is EAGVTQFPSHSVIEKGQTVTLRCDPISGHDNLYWYRRVMGKEIKFLLHFVKESKQDESGMPNNRFLAERTGGTYSTLKVQPAELEDSGVYFCASSQGQSNYGYTFGSGTRLTVV.